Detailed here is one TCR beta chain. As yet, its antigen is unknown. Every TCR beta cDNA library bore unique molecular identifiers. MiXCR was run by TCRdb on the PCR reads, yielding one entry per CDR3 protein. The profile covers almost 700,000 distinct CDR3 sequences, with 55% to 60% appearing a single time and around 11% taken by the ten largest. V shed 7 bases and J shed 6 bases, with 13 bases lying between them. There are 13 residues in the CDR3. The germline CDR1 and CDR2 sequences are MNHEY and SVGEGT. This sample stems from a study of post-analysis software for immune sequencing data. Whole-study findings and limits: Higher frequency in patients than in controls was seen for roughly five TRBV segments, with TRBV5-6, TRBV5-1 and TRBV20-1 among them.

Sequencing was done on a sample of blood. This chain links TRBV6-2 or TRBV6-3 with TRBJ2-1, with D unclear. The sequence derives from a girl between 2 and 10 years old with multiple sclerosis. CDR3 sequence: CASTGRPPNEQFF. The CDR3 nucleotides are TGTGCCAGCACCGGGCGGCCCCCCAATGAGCAGTTCTTC.